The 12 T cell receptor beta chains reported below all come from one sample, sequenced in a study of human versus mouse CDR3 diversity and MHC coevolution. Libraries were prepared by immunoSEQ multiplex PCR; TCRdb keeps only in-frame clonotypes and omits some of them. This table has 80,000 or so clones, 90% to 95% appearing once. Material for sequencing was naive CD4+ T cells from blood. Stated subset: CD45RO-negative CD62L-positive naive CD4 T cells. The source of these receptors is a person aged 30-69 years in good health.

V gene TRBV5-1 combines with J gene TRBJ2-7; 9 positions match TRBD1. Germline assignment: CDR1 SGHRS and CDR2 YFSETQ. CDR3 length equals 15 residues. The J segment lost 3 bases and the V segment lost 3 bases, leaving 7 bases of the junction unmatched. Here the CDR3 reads CASSSQPGQGYEQYF. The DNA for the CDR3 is TGCGCCAGCAGCTCTCAACCGGGACAGGGCTACGAGCAGTACTTC.

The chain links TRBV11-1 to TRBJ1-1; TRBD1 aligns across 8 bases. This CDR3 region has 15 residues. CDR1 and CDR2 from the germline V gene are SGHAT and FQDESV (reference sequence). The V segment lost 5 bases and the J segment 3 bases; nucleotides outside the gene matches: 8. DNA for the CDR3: TGTGCCAGCAGCCCAGGACAGGGTACGGACACTGAAGCTTTCTTT. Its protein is CASSPGQGTDTEAFF.

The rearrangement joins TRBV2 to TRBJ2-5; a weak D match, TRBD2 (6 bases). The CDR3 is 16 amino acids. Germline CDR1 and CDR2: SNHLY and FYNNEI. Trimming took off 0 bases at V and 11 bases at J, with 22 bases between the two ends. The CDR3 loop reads CASSEAGGGLLGGQYF. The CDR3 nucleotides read TGTGCCAGCAGTGAAGCGGGGGGAGGCCTCCTTGGCGGGCAGTACTTC.

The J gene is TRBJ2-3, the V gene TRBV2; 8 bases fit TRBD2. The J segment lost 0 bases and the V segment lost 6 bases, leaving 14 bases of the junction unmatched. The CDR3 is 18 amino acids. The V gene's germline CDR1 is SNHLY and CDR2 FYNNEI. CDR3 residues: CASSAGGGGRRSTDTQYF. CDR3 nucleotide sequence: TGTGCCAGCAGCGCCGGCGGGGGCGGGAGGAGGAGCACAGATACGCAGTATTTT. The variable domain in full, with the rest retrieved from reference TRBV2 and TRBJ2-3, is EPEVTQTPSHQVTQMGQEVILRCVPISNHLYFYWYRQILGQKVEFLVSFYNNEISEKSEIFDDQFSVERPDGSNFTLKIRSTKLEDSAMYFCASSAGGGGRRSTDTQYFGPGTRLTVL.

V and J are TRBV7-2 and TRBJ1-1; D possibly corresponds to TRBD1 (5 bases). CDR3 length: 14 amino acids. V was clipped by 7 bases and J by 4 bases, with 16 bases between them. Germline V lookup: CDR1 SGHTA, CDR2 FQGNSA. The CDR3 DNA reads TGTGCCAGCACTCGGCAGGGTTTAGGCACTGAAGCTTTCTTT. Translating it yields CASTRQGLGTEAFF.

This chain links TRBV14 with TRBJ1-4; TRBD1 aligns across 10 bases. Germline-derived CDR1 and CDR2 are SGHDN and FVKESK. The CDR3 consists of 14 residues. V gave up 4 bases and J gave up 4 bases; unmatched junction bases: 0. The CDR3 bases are TGTGCCAGCAGCCGGGACAGGGGTAATGAAAAACTGTTTTTT. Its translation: CASSRDRGNEKLFF. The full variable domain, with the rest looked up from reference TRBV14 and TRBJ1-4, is EAGVTQFPSHSVIEKGQTVTLRCDPISGHDNLYWYRRVMGKEIKFLLHFVKESKQDESGMPNNRFLAERTGGTYSTLKVQPAELEDSGVYFCASSRDRGNEKLFFGSGTQLSVL.

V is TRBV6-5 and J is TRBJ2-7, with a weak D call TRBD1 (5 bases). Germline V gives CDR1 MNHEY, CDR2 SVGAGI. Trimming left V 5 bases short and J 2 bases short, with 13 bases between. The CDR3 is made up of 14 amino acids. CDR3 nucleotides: TGTGCCAGCAGTCTGACAGAGGACCCCTACGAGCAGTACTTC. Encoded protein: CASSLTEDPYEQYF.

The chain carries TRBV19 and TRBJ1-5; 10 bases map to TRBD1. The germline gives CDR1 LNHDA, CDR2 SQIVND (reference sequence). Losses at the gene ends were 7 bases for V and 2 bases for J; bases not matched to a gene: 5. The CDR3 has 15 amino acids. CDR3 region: CASTSGTGGNQPQHF. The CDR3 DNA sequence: TGTGCCAGTACCTCCGGGACAGGGGGCAATCAGCCCCAGCATTTT.

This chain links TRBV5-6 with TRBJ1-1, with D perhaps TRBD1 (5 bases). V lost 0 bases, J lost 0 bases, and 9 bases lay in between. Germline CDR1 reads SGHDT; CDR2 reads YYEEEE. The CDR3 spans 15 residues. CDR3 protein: CASSLAGGLNTEAFF. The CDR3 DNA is TGTGCCAGCAGCTTGGCGGGGGGACTGAACACTGAAGCTTTCTTT.

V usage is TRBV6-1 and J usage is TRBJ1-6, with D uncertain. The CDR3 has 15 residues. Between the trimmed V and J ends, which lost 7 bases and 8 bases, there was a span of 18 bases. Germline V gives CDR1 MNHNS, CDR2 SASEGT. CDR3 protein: CASNFGPGGDSPLHF. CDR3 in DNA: TGTGCCAGCAACTTTGGACCGGGCGGGGATTCACCCCTCCACTTT.

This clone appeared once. The CDR3 spells CASSEGGGGGWTKLFF. As DNA, the CDR3 is TGTGCCAGCAGCGAGGGGGGAGGGGGAGGTTGGACTAAACTGTTTTTT. The chain has TRBV9 and TRBJ1-4; tentatively, D is TRBD1 (6 bases). Trimming shortened V by 3 bases and J by 11 bases, and 23 bases separated the two germline ends. Germline loops: CDR1 SGDLS, CDR2 YYNGEE. The CDR3 contains 16 residues.

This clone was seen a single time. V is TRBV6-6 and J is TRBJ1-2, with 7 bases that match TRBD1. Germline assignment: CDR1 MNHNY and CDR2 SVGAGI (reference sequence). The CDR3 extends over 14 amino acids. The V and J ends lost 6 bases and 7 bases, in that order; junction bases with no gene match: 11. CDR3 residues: CASSRDRVEGGYTF. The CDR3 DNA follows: TGTGCCAGCAGCAGAGACAGGGTGGAGGGTGGCTACACCTTC.